This TCR beta chain was identified in a study of cytomegalovirus exposure and HLA in healthy donors (dated by TCRdb to about 2017). For the study in its entirety: The 700 or so repertoires of the first cohort and the 120 validation repertoires were produced on the same platform, according to a later analysis. The study aimed to test whether signatures of past pathogen exposure could be identified by cataloging public T cell receptors. Along with the approximately 650-subject first cohort, a separate validation cohort of over 90 different subjects was used. High-throughput TCR immunosequencing, statistical association of individual TCRs with disease status, and machine learning were combined to predict cytomegalovirus infection status.

The library was obtained by the immunoSEQ multiplex PCR assay. On the authors' methods: A statistical classification framework was developed to diagnose cytomegalovirus status using the catalog of TCR beta chain sequences. The table was pulled from immuneACCESS by TCRdb, which kept in-frame rearrangements only. Such tables lose some clones; where checked, under half of the loss comes from unresolved V genes, and the rest has no known cause. V, J and clone size are taken as reported in that table, and D and trimming were inferred from the DNA itself. Here the sample has some 330,000 clones; roughly 89% occur a single time. In total, the top ten clones hold about 0.91% of the sample. Study-wide conclusions, independent of this receptor: The classifier was reported to diagnose cytomegalovirus status with high specificity and sensitivity in both the original and validation cohorts. In vitro tests confirmed that a few of the cytomegalovirus-associated TCR beta chains recognize cytomegalovirus antigens. The study listed 150 to 200 TCR beta chains as associated with cytomegalovirus. All 120 or so repertoires were used to score co-occurrence in the validation cohort in a later analysis, because that analysis had no HLA typing for the cohort. Of the cluster scores, around 95% were above 0 in a later analysis, which found that TCRs clustered in the first cohort also tended to co-occur in the 95 to 150 validation repertoires. Most TCR sequences were observed very rarely across donors, whereas some public TCRs were present in many individuals. According to the authors, the approach could potentially be generalized to other disease states and immunological phenotypes.

The donors belonged to the validation cohort of 90 to 150 subjects, which was separate from the roughly 670-subject first cohort. Its CDR3 holds 14 amino acids, cysteine through phenylalanine. Only the CDR3 region is kept as DNA, spanning 42 bases read in frame from base 1. Trimmed from V: 2 bases; trimmed from J: 5 bases; junction bases lacking a gene match: 5. CDR1 and CDR2 are drawn from the germline V gene (reference sequence): MNHEY, SMNVEV. On this clone itself: The specificity of this receptor is unknown. No base-level quality is on record; no much larger clone is a single base apart.

This chain is built from TRBV27 and TRBJ2-5; 7 middle bases align to TRBD1. Sequenced material: PBMCs. The clonotype originates from a woman between 18 and 29 years old in good health and CMV-seronegative. The CDR3 sequence is CASSLDRVRETQYF. The DNA sequence follows: TGTGCCAGCAGTTTAGACAGGGTGAGGGAGACCCAGTACTTC.